Listed below are T cell receptor beta chains from one sample, sequenced in a study of CD8+ T cells in alopecia areata. Assay used: immunoSEQ multiplex PCR; TCRdb lists only in-frame clones, some missing. The sample lists 150,000 to 200,000 clones, 64% occurring once. The sequencing here drew on CD4+ T cells sorted from blood, taken around week 49, from a patient treated with tofacitinib. The receptors derive from a human donor with alopecia areata. Both conserved end residues are part of each CDR3. The D gene is left open where the match is weak. Clone size is given for some rows only: seen once, a few or many times, or a class if the clone is expanded.

j_call d_call cdr3_length v_call clone_size cdr3_aa cdr3_nt
TRBJ2-3 TRBD2 15 TRBV4-3 once CASRAGTSGTDTQYF TGCGCCAGCAGAGCCGGGACTAGCGGCACAGATACGCAGTATTTT
TRBJ1-4 NA 11 TRBV29-1 NA CSVDIGEKLFF TGCAGCGTTGACATAGGCGAAAAACTGTTTTTT
TRBJ2-1 TRBD1 17 TRBV6-1 NA CASSEPPPGQIYNEQFF TGTGCCAGCAGTGAACCTCCCCCGGGACAGATATACAATGAGCAGTTCTTC
TRBJ2-1 NA 11 TRBV7-9 NA CASSFGNEQFF TGTGCCAGCAGCTTTGGCAATGAGCAGTTCTTC
TRBJ2-1 NA 14 TRBV25-1 NA CASSEFRVSNEQFF TGTGCCAGCAGTGAATTTAGGGTATCGAATGAGCAGTTCTTC
TRBJ1-1 TRBD1 15 TRBV25-1 NA CASSPGQGLNTEAFF TGTGCCAGCAGTCCGGGACAGGGACTGAACACTGAAGCTTTCTTT
TRBJ2-1 TRBD2 15 TRBV29-1 NA CSVERRLAMNNEQFF TGCAGCGTTGAACGTAGACTAGCTATGAACAATGAGCAGTTCTTC
TRBJ2-1 NA 12 TRBV29-1 once CSVEGNSNEQFF TGCAGCGTTGAAGGGAATAGCAATGAGCAGTTCTTC
TRBJ2-5 TRBD2 16 TRBV9 NA CASSPWTSGDSETQYF TGTGCCAGCAGCCCCTGGACTAGCGGGGATTCTGAGACCCAGTACTTC
TRBJ2-3 NA 17 TRBV5-1 NA CASSPTVGGTGTDTQYF TGCGCCAGCAGCCCAACTGTAGGCGGGACAGGCACAGATACGCAGTATTTT
TRBJ2-5 TRBD1 14 TRBV6-6 NA CASSRRTGFETQYF TGTGCCAGCAGCCGACGGACAGGGTTTGAGACCCAGTACTTC
TRBJ2-3 NA 15 TRBV5-1 NA CASSLHTPGTDTQYF TGCGCCAGCAGCTTGCACACCCCGGGGACAGATACGCAGTATTTT
TRBJ2-7 NA 15 TRBV15 NA CATSRSVTDSYEQYF TGTGCCACCAGCAGATCAGTGACAGATTCCTACGAGCAGTACTTC
TRBJ2-1 NA 13 TRBV19 NA CASSTLRGDEQFF TGTGCCAGTAGTACCCTGAGGGGAGATGAGCAGTTCTTC
TRBJ2-7 TRBD1 14 TRBV10-3 NA CAISVGTETYEQYF TGTGCCATCAGTGTGGGGACAGAGACCTACGAGCAGTACTTC
TRBJ1-1 NA 12 TRBV29-1 NA CSVVGGNTEAFF TGCAGCGTTGTTGGGGGGAACACTGAAGCTTTCTTT
TRBJ1-2 NA 14 TRBV30 NA CAWSVSDSKNGYTF TGTGCCTGGAGTGTATCGGACAGCAAGAATGGCTACACCTTC
TRBJ1-2 TRBD1 14 TRBV5-1 few CASSGGTGPYGYTF TGCGCCAGCAGCGGCGGGACAGGGCCCTATGGCTACACCTTC
TRBJ2-3 NA 12 TRBV29-1 NA CSVAEVTDTQYF TGCAGCGTTGCGGAAGTAACAGATACGCAGTATTTT
TRBJ1-6 TRBD1 17 TRBV30 once CAWSVKAPGQDNSPLHF TGTGCCTGGAGTGTAAAGGCCCCGGGACAGGATAATTCACCCCTCCACTTT
TRBJ1-2 NA 11 TRBV29-1 NA CSVAGYYGYTF TGCAGCGTTGCGGGGTACTATGGCTACACCTTC
TRBJ1-1 TRBD1 14 TRBV2 NA CASSEGQTYTEAFF TGTGCCAGCAGTGAGGGACAGACATACACTGAAGCTTTCTTT
TRBJ1-4 NA 14 TRBV7-2 NA CASSLGVIDEKLFF TGTGCCAGCAGCTTGGGTGTAATCGATGAAAAACTGTTTTTT
TRBJ2-3 NA 19 TRBV7-6 many CASTPRGLRDPRRTDTQYF TGTGCCAGCACCCCCCGGGGCCTACGCGACCCCCGGCGCACAGATACGCAGTATTTT
TRBJ2-7 TRBD1 15 TRBV4-3 NA CASSQVSTGPYEQYF TGCGCCAGCAGCCAAGTCTCGACAGGGCCCTACGAGCAGTACTTC
TRBJ2-5 NA 13 TRBV29-1 few CSVAAQSQETQYF TGCAGCGTCGCGGCACAGTCACAAGAGACCCAGTACTTC
TRBJ1-4 NA 12 TRBV29-1 NA CSAGIGNEKLFF TGCAGCGCCGGTATTGGTAATGAAAAACTGTTTTTT
TRBJ1-6 NA 15 TRBV18 NA CASSPASDGTSPLHF TGCGCCAGCTCACCAGCCAGCGACGGAACGTCACCCCTCCACTTT
TRBJ2-2 TRBD2 15 TRBV7-3 NA CASSPSAGDTGELFF TGTGCCAGCAGCCCCTCAGCGGGGGACACCGGGGAGCTGTTTTTT
TRBJ1-1 NA 15 TRBV29-1 NA CSVAPPVWVETEAFF TGCAGCGTTGCACCTCCCGTCTGGGTCGAGACTGAAGCTTTCTTT
TRBJ2-7 NA 12 TRBV28 few CASKNGTYEQYF TGTGCCAGCAAGAATGGCACCTACGAGCAGTACTTC
TRBJ1-1 NA 13 TRBV18 NA CASLLQQNTEAFF TGTGCCAGCCTTTTACAGCAGAACACTGAAGCTTTCTTT
TRBJ1-2 NA 15 TRBV4-1 NA CASSQNGFSGPHYTF TGCGCCAGCAGCCAAAACGGATTCAGCGGACCTCACTACACCTTC
TRBJ2-6 NA 14 TRBV2 NA CASSELTGANVLTF TGTGCCAGCAGTGAACTGACTGGGGCCAACGTCCTGACTTTC
TRBJ2-5 TRBD1 15 TRBV9 NA CASSVVGQASETQYF TGTGCCAGCAGCGTAGTGGGACAGGCCTCGGAGACCCAGTACTTC
TRBJ2-3 NA 16 TRBV15 few CATSREFSLDGDTQYF TGTGCCACCAGCAGAGAATTTTCGCTCGACGGGGATACGCAGTATTTT
TRBJ2-2 NA 14 TRBV5-1 few CASSSTGNTGELFF TGCGCCAGCAGCTCGACAGGGAACACCGGGGAGCTGTTTTTT
TRBJ1-2 NA 16 TRBV29-1 NA CSVEDRLRKGPYGYTF TGCAGCGTTGAAGATCGGCTGAGAAAAGGCCCCTATGGCTACACCTTC
TRBJ1-6 NA 13 TRBV7-2 NA CASSLEGNSPLHF TGTGCCAGCAGCTTAGAGGGTAATTCACCCCTCCACTTT
TRBJ1-1 TRBD1 12 TRBV25-1 few CASSDHRGEAFF TGTGCCAGCAGTGACCACAGGGGCGAAGCTTTCTTT
TRBJ2-5 TRBD2 15 TRBV2 NA CASSEGTRGGETQYF TGTGCCAGCAGTGAAGGGACACGGGGGGGAGAGACCCAGTACTTC
TRBJ2-1 TRBD2 13 TRBV30 NA CAWRLIGTSLQFF TGTGCCTGGAGATTAATCGGGACTAGCCTACAGTTCTTC
TRBJ2-7 NA 17 TRBV21-1 NA CASSKVAPRRRDCEQYF TGTGCCAGCAGCAAAGTTGCACCCAGAAGGAGGGACTGCGAGCAGTACTTC
TRBJ2-2 TRBD2 16 TRBV9 NA CASSEGLAGNTGELFF TGTGCCAGCAGCGAGGGACTAGCGGGGAACACCGGGGAGCTGTTTTTT
TRBJ1-5 NA 14 TRBV7-2 NA CASSAGQYVQPQHF TGTGCCAGCAGCGCCGGACAGTATGTTCAGCCCCAGCATTTT
TRBJ1-5 TRBD1 16 TRBV19 NA CASSTRDRGLYQPQHF TGTGCCAGTAGTACCCGGGACAGGGGGCTATATCAGCCCCAGCATTTT
TRBJ1-2 NA 12 TRBV29-1 few CSTQTETYGYTF TGCAGCACCCAGACGGAGACCTATGGCTACACCTTC
TRBJ2-1 NA 14 TRBV29-1 NA CSVGGRWGLGEQFF TGCAGCGTTGGAGGCAGGTGGGGCCTCGGGGAGCAGTTCTTC
TRBJ2-3 NA 14 TRBV29-1 once CSVASGTTTDTQYF TGCAGCGTTGCATCAGGCACAACAACAGATACGCAGTATTTT
TRBJ2-1 TRBD1 13 TRBV29-1 NA CSAAGTGYNEQFF TGCAGCGCAGCCGGGACAGGCTACAATGAGCAGTTCTTC
TRBJ2-2 NA 11 TRBV20-1 once CSARPAGQLFF TGCAGTGCTAGACCCGCTGGACAGCTGTTTTTT
TRBJ1-6 NA 15 TRBV7-9 NA CASSVFGGGGSPLHF TGTGCCAGCAGCGTCTTTGGAGGTGGGGGTTCACCCCTCCACTTT
TRBJ2-2 NA 15 TRBV6-5 NA CASRKPSGGAGELFF TGTGCCAGCAGGAAACCTTCAGGAGGGGCCGGGGAGCTGTTTTTT
TRBJ2-7 NA 15 TRBV7-2 few CASSSAARGAGEQYF TGTGCCAGCAGCTCTGCTGCCCGGGGGGCCGGTGAGCAGTACTTC